Listed below are T cell receptor beta chains from one sample, sequenced in a study of cytomegalovirus exposure and HLA in healthy donors. TCRdb keeps only in-frame clones here, not all; method: immunoSEQ multiplex PCR. The sample holds about 170,000 clones; around 84% are singletons and the top ten take over 2.5%. Sequenced: PBMCs. These receptors were taken from a man aged 25-40 years in good health and CMV-seropositive. Each CDR3 is given with its conserved first and last residue. Each record gives: D gene, J gene, V gene, clone size, CDR3 protein, CDR3 DNA. D genes are given only for firm matches. Expanded clones are given a class, and other clones once, few, many or no size at all.

D gene: -; J gene: TRBJ1-2; V gene: TRBV7-9; clone size: -; CDR3 protein: CASGGSYGYTF; CDR3 DNA: TGTGCCAGCGGCGGCTCCTATGGCTACACCTTC
D gene: TRBD2; J gene: TRBJ2-2; V gene: TRBV7-8; clone size: -; CDR3 protein: CASSLAGLASNTGELFF; CDR3 DNA: TGTGCCAGCAGCTTAGCAGGACTAGCGTCGAACACCGGGGAGCTGTTTTTT
D gene: TRBD1; J gene: TRBJ2-5; V gene: TRBV5-6; clone size: -; CDR3 protein: CASSSKVGTGQETQYF; CDR3 DNA: TGTGCCAGCAGCTCAAAGGTTGGGACAGGGCAAGAGACCCAGTACTTC
D gene: TRBD1; J gene: TRBJ1-4; V gene: TRBV5-1; clone size: few; CDR3 protein: CASSPGTGGKKLFF; CDR3 DNA: TGCGCCAGCAGCCCGGGGACAGGCGGCAAAAAACTGTTTTTT
D gene: -; J gene: TRBJ1-1; V gene: TRBV12-5; clone size: -; CDR3 protein: CASGLESGNEAFF; CDR3 DNA: TGTGCTAGTGGTTTGGAGTCAGGGAATGAAGCTTTCTTT
D gene: TRBD1; J gene: TRBJ2-2; V gene: TRBV19; clone size: -; CDR3 protein: CASSTQGAVGELFF; CDR3 DNA: TGTGCCAGTAGTACGCAGGGGGCGGTCGGGGAGCTGTTTTTT
D gene: TRBD1; J gene: TRBJ2-5; V gene: TRBV2; clone size: -; CDR3 protein: CASSVGPGQGEETQYF; CDR3 DNA: TGTGCCAGCAGTGTGGGTCCTGGACAGGGGGAAGAGACCCAGTACTTC
D gene: -; J gene: TRBJ1-1; V gene: TRBV6-5; clone size: -; CDR3 protein: CASSYSPTGSTEAFF; CDR3 DNA: TGTGCCAGCAGTTACTCGCCTACAGGGAGCACTGAAGCTTTCTTT
D gene: TRBD1; J gene: TRBJ1-6; V gene: TRBV6-4; clone size: -; CDR3 protein: CASSPHTGQSENNSPLHF; CDR3 DNA: TGTGCCAGCAGCCCGCACACGGGACAGAGCGAAAATAATTCACCCCTCCACTTT
D gene: TRBD1; J gene: TRBJ1-1; V gene: TRBV10-3; clone size: -; CDR3 protein: CAISPGQDPTEAFF; CDR3 DNA: TGTGCCATCAGTCCCGGACAGGACCCCACTGAAGCTTTCTTT
D gene: TRBD1; J gene: TRBJ2-7; V gene: TRBV11-3; clone size: -; CDR3 protein: CASSLIRGTYEQYF; CDR3 DNA: TGTGCCAGCAGCCTGATCAGGGGGACCTACGAGCAGTACTTC
D gene: -; J gene: TRBJ2-5; V gene: TRBV9; clone size: -; CDR3 protein: CASSVGLGLQETQYF; CDR3 DNA: TGTGCCAGCAGCGTAGGCCTAGGACTCCAAGAGACCCAGTACTTC
D gene: -; J gene: TRBJ2-2; V gene: TRBV4-3; clone size: -; CDR3 protein: CASSPGPGRALSTGELFF; CDR3 DNA: TGCGCCAGCAGTCCAGGGCCGGGCAGGGCCTTGAGCACCGGGGAGCTGTTTTTT
D gene: TRBD2; J gene: TRBJ2-7; V gene: TRBV5-1; clone size: once; CDR3 protein: CASSLGLAGVYEQYF; CDR3 DNA: TGCGCCAGCAGCTTGGGACTAGCGGGAGTCTACGAGCAGTACTTC
D gene: -; J gene: TRBJ1-1; V gene: TRBV5-8; clone size: -; CDR3 protein: CASSLRGNTEAFF; CDR3 DNA: TGTGCCAGCAGCTTAAGGGGGAACACTGAAGCTTTCTTT
D gene: -; J gene: TRBJ1-1; V gene: TRBV18; clone size: -; CDR3 protein: CASSPTDRSQAFF; CDR3 DNA: TGTGCCAGCTCACCTACAGACAGGAGCCAAGCTTTCTTT
D gene: TRBD1; J gene: TRBJ2-5; V gene: TRBV4-1; clone size: -; CDR3 protein: CASSQILDRAGETQYF; CDR3 DNA: TGCGCCAGCAGCCAGATCCTCGACAGGGCTGGCGAGACCCAGTACTTC
D gene: TRBD1; J gene: TRBJ1-4; V gene: TRBV7-9; clone size: -; CDR3 protein: CASSLSGGGGPNEKLFF; CDR3 DNA: TGTGCCAGCTCACTTTCAGGGGGAGGAGGTCCAAATGAAAAACTGTTTTTT
D gene: -; J gene: TRBJ2-5; V gene: TRBV15; clone size: -; CDR3 protein: CATKLGEYQETQYF; CDR3 DNA: TGTGCCACCAAACTCGGGGAGTACCAAGAGACCCAGTACTTC
D gene: -; J gene: TRBJ2-7; V gene: TRBV5-6; clone size: -; CDR3 protein: CASSPASKEQYF; CDR3 DNA: TGTGCCAGCAGCCCTGCGTCGAAGGAGCAGTACTTC
D gene: -; J gene: TRBJ2-3; V gene: TRBV21-1; clone size: -; CDR3 protein: CASSKNGSSGQGTDTQYF; CDR3 DNA: TGTGCCAGCAGCAAAAATGGTTCTTCGGGACAGGGCACAGATACGCAGTATTTT
D gene: -; J gene: TRBJ1-1; V gene: TRBV6-1; clone size: -; CDR3 protein: CASKPRVFSTEAFF; CDR3 DNA: TGTGCCAGCAAGCCCAGGGTGTTTAGCACTGAAGCTTTCTTT
D gene: TRBD2; J gene: TRBJ2-5; V gene: TRBV10-2; clone size: -; CDR3 protein: CASSEMAGAQYF; CDR3 DNA: TGCGCCAGCAGTGAGATGGCGGGGGCCCAGTACTTC